This T cell receptor (beta chain) was observed in a study of T-cell reconstitution after alpha-beta-depleted transplantation in children. Study findings and constraints: Reportedly, alpha-beta T cells present about two months post-transplant originated from several hundred expanded clones of graft origin. A year had passed since transplant, and T-cell counts and diversity by then came mostly from newly produced T cells. It was surviving recipient T cells and thymic progenitors that gave some patients high TCRbeta diversity at day 60.

Of note for this clonotype: Its target is unknown.

Unique molecular identifiers were incorporated during preparation of the TCRbeta library. TCRdb ran MiXCR on the PCR reads and lists one entry per CDR3 protein. The table records nearly 200,000 distinct CDR3 sequences, 6.3% of them present only once. The germline V gene has CDR1 MDHEN and CDR2 SYDVKM. Deletions cut 4 bases from V and 2 bases from J, with 21 bases between. The length of the CDR3 is 17 residues. The sample consisted of PBMCs, taken before TCRalphabeta/CD19-depleted stem cell transplant. This receptor was taken from a girl younger than two with combined immunodeficiency, due to receive a stem cell transplant. This chain links TRBV28 with TRBJ2-7, with no clear D. The CDR3 protein is CASSSLVGPERTYEQYF. The CDR3 DNA reads TGTGCCAGCAGTTCCCTGGTTGGACCCGAGAGGACCTACGAGCAGTACTTC.